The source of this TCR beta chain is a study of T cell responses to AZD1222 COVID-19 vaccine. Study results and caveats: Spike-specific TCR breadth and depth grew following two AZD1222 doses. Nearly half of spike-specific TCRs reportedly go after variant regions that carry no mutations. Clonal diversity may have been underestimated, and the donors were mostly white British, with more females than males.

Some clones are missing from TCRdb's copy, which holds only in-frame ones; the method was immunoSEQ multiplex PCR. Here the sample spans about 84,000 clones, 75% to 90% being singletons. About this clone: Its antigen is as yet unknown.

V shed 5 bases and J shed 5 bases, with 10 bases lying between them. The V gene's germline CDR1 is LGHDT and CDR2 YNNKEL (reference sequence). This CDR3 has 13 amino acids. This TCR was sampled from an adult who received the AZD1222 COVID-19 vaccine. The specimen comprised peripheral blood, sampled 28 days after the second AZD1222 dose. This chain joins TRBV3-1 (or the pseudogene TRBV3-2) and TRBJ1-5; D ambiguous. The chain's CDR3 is CASSSRGDQPQHF. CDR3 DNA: TGTGCCAGCAGCAGCCGGGGAGATCAGCCCCAGCATTTT.